The present TCR beta chain was sequenced within a study of beta chain features in type 1 diabetes. Every bit of the isolated RNA underwent reverse transcription, so sequencing read expressed TCRB transcripts. Method: immunoSEQ multiplex PCR; TCRdb's copy keeps in-frame clones and lacks some. Of 200,000 to 250,000 clones detected, over 9.5% appear once; the ten largest clones hold around 0.037%. In this sample, this clone turned up a few times. This CDR3 comprises 13 residues. Germline CDR1 and CDR2: SGHTA and FQGNSA. The ends were cut back, 1 base at V and 2 bases at J, with 5 bases in the middle. The chain is built from TRBV7-2 and TRBJ1-2; D perhaps matches TRBD1 (5 bases). Sequenced: naive CD4+ T cells from blood. The TCR sequence derives from a woman aged 18-30 years in good health. This CDR3 reads CASSLGQNYGYTF. CDR3 bases: TGTGCCAGCAGCTTAGGACAGAACTATGGCTACACCTTC.